The sample holds one count of the clone carrying this T cell receptor (beta chain). Its antigen remains unknown. TCRdb keeps only in-frame clones here, not all; method: immunoSEQ multiplex PCR. The table shows under 200,000 clones, with roughly 91% occurring only once. The donors were in the roughly 110-subject validation cohort, distinct from the approximately 730-subject first cohort. The sample is drawn from a study of cytomegalovirus exposure and HLA in healthy donors. Study-wide findings and caveats: For most TCR sequences rarity was the rule, although some public TCRs occurred in many donors. The study labeled 150 or so TCR beta chains cytomegalovirus-associated. The tendency of first-cohort TCR clusters to co-occur in the 110 or so validation repertoires emerged from a later analysis.

Germline CDR1 is SGHDT and CDR2 is YYEEEE. V lost 4 bases, J lost 1 base, and 13 bases lay in between. The CDR3 contains 15 residues. This chain connects TRBV5-6 to TRBJ2-3; D might be TRBD1 or TRBD2, each matching 6 bases. Sequencing was performed on PBMCs. This TCR was recovered from a man aged 18 to 29 in good health and CMV-seropositive. The chain's CDR3 is CASSLGASGTDTQYF. The CDR3 coding sequence is TGTGCCAGCAGCCTGGGGGCTAGCGGCACAGATACGCAGTATTTT. Full variable domain (outside the CDR3, taken from reference TRBV5-6 and TRBJ2-3): DAGVTQSPTHLIKTRGQQVTLRCSPKSGHDTVSWYQQALGQGPQFIFQYYEEEERQRGNFPDRFSGHQFPNYSSELNVNALLLGDSALYLCASSLGASGTDTQYFGPGTRLTVL.